This record looks at one TCR beta chain sequence and its context. Its antigen remains unidentified. The data were taken from a study of Ad26.COV2.S vaccination and SARS-CoV-2 variants. The treatment: around 19 received Ad26.COV2.S at low or high dose, single or two shots; roughly 5 received placebo; per-sample allocation not given. It was on day 63 after the first vaccine or placebo injection that samples were taken. It was Wuhan-strain SARS-CoV-2 spike that the Ad26 vaccine vector expressed. Points from the study as a whole: It was vaccine recipients, not placebo recipients, who had the higher spike-specific TCR breadth. Comparability of non-spike TCR breadth was observed across vaccine and placebo recipients.

Sequenced by immunoSEQ multiplex PCR; TCRdb stores in-frame clones only, minus some. The sample has some 390,000 clones; about 85% are singletons. V trimming: 1 base; J trimming: 4 bases; junction bases outside the gene matches: 7. The germline CDR1 and CDR2 sequences are SGHRS and YFSETQ. The CDR3 is 16 amino acids. The material sequenced was peripheral blood, taken in a trial of Ad26.COV2.S vaccine versus placebo. The chain employs TRBV5-1 and TRBJ1-3; 8 nucleotides align to TRBD1. The TCR was taken from a person aged 18 to 59 who received the Ad26.COV2.S COVID-19 vaccine or a placebo. This chain's CDR3 is CASSLSQGAEGNTIYF. CDR3 sequence (DNA): TGCGCCAGCAGCTTGTCCCAGGGGGCCGAGGGAAACACCATATATTTT.